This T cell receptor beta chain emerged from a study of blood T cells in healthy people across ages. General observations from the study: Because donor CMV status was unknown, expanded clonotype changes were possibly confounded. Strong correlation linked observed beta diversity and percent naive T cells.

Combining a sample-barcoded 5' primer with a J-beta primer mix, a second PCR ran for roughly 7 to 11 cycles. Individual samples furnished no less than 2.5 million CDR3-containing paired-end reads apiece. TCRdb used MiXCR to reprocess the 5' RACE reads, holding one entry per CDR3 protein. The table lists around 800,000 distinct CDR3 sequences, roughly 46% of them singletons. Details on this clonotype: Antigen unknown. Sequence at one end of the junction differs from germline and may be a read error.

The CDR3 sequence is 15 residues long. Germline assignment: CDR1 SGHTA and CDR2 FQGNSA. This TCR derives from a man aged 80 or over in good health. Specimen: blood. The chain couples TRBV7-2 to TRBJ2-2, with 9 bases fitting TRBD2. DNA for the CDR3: TGTGCCAGCAGCCTTGGACTAGCGAACACCGGGGAGCCGTTTTTT. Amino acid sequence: CASSLGLANTGEPFF.